This TCR beta chain originates from a study of T cell responses to AZD1222 COVID-19 vaccine. Regarding the study as a whole: Sampled repertoires all dated from after the peak T cell response. Targets within unmutated variant regions were reportedly found for nearly half of spike-specific TCRs.

Sequencing used immunoSEQ multiplex PCR; TCRdb keeps in-frame clones, though not all of them. The table lists under 150,000 clones, around 90% of them singletons. As concerns this clone: The target antigen is unknown.

The material sequenced was peripheral blood, taken on day 0 of AZD1222 vaccination. The TCR was taken from an adult in good health.

The CDR3 region is CASSTGQGLYGYTF. The CDR3 DNA follows: TGCGCCAGCAGCACCGGACAGGGACTCTATGGCTACACCTTC. This chain joins TRBV5-1 and TRBJ1-2; 8 nucleotides align to TRBD1. Germline CDR1 SGHRS, CDR2 YFSETQ. Trimming cost V 4 bases and J 4 bases; bases outside gene matches: 6. This CDR3 has 14 amino acids. Combining the CDR3 with reference TRBV5-1 and TRBJ1-2 gives the whole variable domain KAGVTQTPRYLIKTRGQQVTLSCSPISGHRSVSWYQQTPGQGLQFLFEYFSETQRNKGNFPGRFSGRQFSNSRSEMNVSTLELGDSALYLCASSTGQGLYGYTFGSGTRLTVV.